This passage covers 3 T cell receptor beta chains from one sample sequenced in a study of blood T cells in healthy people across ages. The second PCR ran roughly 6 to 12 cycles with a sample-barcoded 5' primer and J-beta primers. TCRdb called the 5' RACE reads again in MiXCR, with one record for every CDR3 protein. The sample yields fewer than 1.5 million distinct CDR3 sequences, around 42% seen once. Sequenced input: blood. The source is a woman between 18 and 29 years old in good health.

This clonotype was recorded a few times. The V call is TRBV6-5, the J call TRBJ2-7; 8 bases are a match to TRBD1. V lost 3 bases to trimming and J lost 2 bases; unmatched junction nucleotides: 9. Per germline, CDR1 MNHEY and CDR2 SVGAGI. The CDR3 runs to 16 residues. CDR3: CASSYTRVQGAYEQYF. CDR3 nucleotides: TGTGCCAGCAGTTATACCCGGGTACAGGGGGCCTACGAGCAGTACTTC.

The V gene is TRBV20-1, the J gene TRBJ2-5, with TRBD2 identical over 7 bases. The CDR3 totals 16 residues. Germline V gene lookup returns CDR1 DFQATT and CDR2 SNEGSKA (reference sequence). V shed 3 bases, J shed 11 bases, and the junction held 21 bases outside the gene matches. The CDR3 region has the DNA TGCAGTGCTAGTGGGGCTAGCGGTCCTAAGTCGGATGAGCAGTACTTC. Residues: CSASGASGPKSDEQYF.

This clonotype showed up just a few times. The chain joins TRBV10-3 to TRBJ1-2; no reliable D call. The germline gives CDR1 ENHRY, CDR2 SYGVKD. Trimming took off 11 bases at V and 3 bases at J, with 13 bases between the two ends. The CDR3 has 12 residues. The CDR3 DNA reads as TGTGCCCGCCCGGGATGGGACTATGGCTACACCTTC. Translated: CARPGWDYGYTF.